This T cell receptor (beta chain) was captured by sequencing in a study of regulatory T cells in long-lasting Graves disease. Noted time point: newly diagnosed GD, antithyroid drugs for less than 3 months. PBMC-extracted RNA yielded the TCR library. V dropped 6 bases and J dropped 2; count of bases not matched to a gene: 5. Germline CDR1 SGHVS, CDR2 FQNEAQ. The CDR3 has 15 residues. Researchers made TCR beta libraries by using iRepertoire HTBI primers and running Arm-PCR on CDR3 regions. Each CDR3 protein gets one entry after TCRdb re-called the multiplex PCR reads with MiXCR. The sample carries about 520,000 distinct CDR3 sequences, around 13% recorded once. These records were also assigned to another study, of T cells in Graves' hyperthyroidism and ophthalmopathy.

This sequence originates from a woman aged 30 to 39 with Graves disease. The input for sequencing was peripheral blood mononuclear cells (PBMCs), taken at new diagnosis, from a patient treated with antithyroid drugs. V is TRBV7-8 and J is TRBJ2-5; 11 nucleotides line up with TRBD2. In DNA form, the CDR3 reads TGTGCCAGCAGACCTGGGACTAGCGGACAAGAGACCCAGTACTTC. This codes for CASRPGTSGQETQYF.